This T cell receptor beta chain was identified in a study of lymphopenia after photon versus proton radiotherapy (dated by TCRdb to between 2018 and 2021). For context, the study as a whole: In patients with gastrointestinal tumors who developed high-grade lymphopenia, the study compared the immunological effects of photon radiation therapy with those of proton radiation therapy. The cohort comprised under 25 patients with gastrointestinal tumors who received either photon or proton therapy and then developed lymphopenia. The goal of the study was to describe how the two radiation modalities differ in their effects on the immune system. What the study reported, not specific to this receptor: The authors looked at the survival association only in patients who died, and they framed better survival with proton therapy as a possibility rather than a demonstrated result. Relative stability during treatment was observed in proton-treated patients, whereas loss of naive T cells and TCR diversity and gain of effector/memory populations were observed in photon-treated patients. Across the cohort, a larger post-nadir drop in TCR diversity was inversely correlated with overall survival time among patients who died. After the lymphocyte count nadir, oligoclonal expansion, especially of CD8+ Temra cells, was observed in photon-treated repertoires, and the drop in diversity was driven by this expansion.

The library was produced with the immunoSEQ multiplex PCR assay. Deep sequencing of rearranged TCR beta loci, alongside multiparametric flow cytometry, was used to profile T cell repertoires. Not all clones reach the TCRdb copy of this immuneACCESS table, which keeps in-frame sequences only. Checked studies attribute under half of the gap to unresolved V genes and leave the rest unexplained. The sample table shows tens of thousands of clones, and approximately 91% are seen once. The ten largest make up approximately 2.6% of the sample. V is cut back by 11 bases and J by 5 bases, with 17 bases in the junction unmatched. The CDR3 covers 16 residues, taking in both the cysteine and the phenylalanine. Only the CDR3 portion is preserved as DNA: 48 bases, with reading frame beginning at the first base. The germline V gene encodes CDR1 LNHDA and CDR2 SQIVND (reference sequence). Comment on this clone: Its specific antigen is unknown. Base qualities are not recorded, but no much larger clone differs from it by a single base.

The rearranged chain carries TRBV19 and TRBJ1-5; TRBD1 aligns with 8 central bases. This clonotype was obtained from a woman aged 70-85 years with pancreatic cancer. The sample was peripheral blood, taken from a patient treated with photon-based radiotherapy. The sequenced DNA is TGTGCCGGAGGGACAGGCGGACAATTAAGGGATCAGCCCCAGCATTTT. The resulting protein is CAGGTGGQLRDQPQHF. With the rest looked up from the reference TRBV19 and TRBJ1-5 genes rather than sequenced, the full variable domain is DGGITQSPKYLFRKEGQNVTLSCEQNLNHDAMYWYRQDPGQGLRLIYYSQIVNDFQKGDIAEGYSVSREKKESFPLTVTSAQKNPTAFYLCAGGTGGQLRDQPQHFGDGTRLSIL.